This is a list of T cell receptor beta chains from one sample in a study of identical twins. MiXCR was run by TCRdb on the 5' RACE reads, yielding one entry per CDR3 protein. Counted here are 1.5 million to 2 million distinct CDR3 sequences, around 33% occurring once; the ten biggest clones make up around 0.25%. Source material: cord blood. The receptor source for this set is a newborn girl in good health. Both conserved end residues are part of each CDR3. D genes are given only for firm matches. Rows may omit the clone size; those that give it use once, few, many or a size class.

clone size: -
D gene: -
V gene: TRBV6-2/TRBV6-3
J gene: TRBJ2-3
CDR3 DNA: TGTGCCAACAGTTCCGCCTCTTTCCCAGATACGCAGTATTTT
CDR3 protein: CANSSASFPDTQYF

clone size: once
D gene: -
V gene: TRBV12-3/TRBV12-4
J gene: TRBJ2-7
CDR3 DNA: TGTGCCAGCAGTACAAGGAGGGCCTACAATGAGCAGTACTTC
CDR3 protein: CASSTRRAYNEQYF

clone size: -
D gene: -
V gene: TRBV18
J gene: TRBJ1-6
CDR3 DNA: TGTGCCAGCTCACCCTTCGATAATTCACCCCTCCACTTT
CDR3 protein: CASSPFDNSPLHF

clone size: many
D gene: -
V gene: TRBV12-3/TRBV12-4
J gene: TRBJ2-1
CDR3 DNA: TGTGCCAGCGCGCTAGCGAGCTCCTACAATGAGCAGTTCTTC
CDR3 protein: CASALASSYNEQFF

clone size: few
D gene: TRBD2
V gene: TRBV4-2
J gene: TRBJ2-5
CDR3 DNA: TGTGCCAGCAGCCAAGAAGGAAGGACTAGCCAAGAGACCCAGTACTTC
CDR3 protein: CASSQEGRTSQETQYF

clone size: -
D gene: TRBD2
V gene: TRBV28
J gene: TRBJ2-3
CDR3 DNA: TGTGCCAGCAGTTCGGCGGGCGGGGGTGGCACAGATACGCAGTATTTT
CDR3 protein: CASSSAGGGGTDTQYF

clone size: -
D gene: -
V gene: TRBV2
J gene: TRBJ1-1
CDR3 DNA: TGTGCCAGTAATCTATCTCCAGGGGAGAACACTGAAGCTTTCTTT
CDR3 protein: CASNLSPGENTEAFF

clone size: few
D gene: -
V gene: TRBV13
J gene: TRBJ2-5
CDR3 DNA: TGTGCCAGCAGCTCAACCCCATCGAACCCGGAGACCCAGTACTTC
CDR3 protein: CASSSTPSNPETQYF

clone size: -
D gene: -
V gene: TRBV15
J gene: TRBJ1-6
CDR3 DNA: TGTGCCACCAGCAAAAGTACAGGTTCACCCCCCCATTTT
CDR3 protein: CATSKSTGSPPHF

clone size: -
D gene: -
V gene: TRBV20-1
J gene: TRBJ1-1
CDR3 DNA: TGCAGTGCGGGGCACTTGGACACTGAAGCTTTCTTT
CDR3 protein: CSAGHLDTEAFF

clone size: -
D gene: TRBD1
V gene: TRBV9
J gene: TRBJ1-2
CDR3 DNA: TGTGCCAGCAGCGTAACCGGGACAGGGTCCATCTATGGCTACACCTTC
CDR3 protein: CASSVTGTGSIYGYTF

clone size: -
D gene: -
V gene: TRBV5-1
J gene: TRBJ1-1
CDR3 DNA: TGCGCCAGCAGCTTGGGGTCAGCCGCTTTCTTT
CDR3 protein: CASSLGSAAFF

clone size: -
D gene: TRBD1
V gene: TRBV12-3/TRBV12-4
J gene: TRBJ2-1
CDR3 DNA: TGTGCCACCACGGGACAGGTCCTCTACAATGAGCAGTTCTTC
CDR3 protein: CATTGQVLYNEQFF

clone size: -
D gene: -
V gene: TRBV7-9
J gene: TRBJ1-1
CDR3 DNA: TGTGCCAGCAGCACAAGCTCCACCGCGGGGATTCGAACTGAAGCTTTCTTT
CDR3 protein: CASSTSSTAGIRTEAFF

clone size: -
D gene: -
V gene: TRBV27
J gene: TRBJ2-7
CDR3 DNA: TGTGCCAGCAGTACCCCGGCCGGCTCCTACGAGCAGTACTTC
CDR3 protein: CASSTPAGSYEQYF

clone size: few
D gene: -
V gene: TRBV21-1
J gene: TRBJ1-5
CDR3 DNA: TGTGCCATCCAAGGGACCGACGGTGGGCCCCAGCATTTT
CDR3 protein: CAIQGTDGGPQHF

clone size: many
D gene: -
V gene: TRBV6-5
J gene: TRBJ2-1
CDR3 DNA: TGTGCCAGCAGTTACGGGCGGGGGCCTCGCAATGAGCAGTTCTTC
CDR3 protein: CASSYGRGPRNEQFF

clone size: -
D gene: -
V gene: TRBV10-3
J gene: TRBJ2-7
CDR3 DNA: TGTGCCATCAAGAACCGGGGGGCTTCCTACGAGCAGTACTTC
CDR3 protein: CAIKNRGASYEQYF

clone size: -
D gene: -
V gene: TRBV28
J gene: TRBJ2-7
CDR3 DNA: TGTGCCAGCAGTTCCCTCCTTCACGAGCAGTACTTC
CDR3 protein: CASSSLLHEQYF

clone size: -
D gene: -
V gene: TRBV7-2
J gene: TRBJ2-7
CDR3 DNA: TGTGCCAGCAGCTTCAGGAGCGGACGATACGAGCAGTACTTC
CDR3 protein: CASSFRSGRYEQYF

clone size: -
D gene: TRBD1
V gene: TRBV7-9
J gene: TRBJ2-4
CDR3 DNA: TGTGCCAGCAGCTTACAGGGGGCAGCCAAAAACATTCAGTACTTC
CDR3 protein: CASSLQGAAKNIQYF

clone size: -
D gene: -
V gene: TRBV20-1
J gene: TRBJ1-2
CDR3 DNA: TGCAGTGCTAGAGCCCCCCAGGGTATGGGATACACCTTC
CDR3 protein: CSARAPQGMGYTF

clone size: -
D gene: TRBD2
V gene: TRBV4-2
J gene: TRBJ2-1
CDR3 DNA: TGTGCCAGCAGCCAAGATGGCGGGGGGGCTGTCAATGAGCAGTTCTTC
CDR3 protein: CASSQDGGGAVNEQFF

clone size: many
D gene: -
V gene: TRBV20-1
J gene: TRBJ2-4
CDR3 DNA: TGCAGTGCTAGAGAAGATCTAGCCAAAAACATTCAGTACTTC
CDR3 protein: CSAREDLAKNIQYF

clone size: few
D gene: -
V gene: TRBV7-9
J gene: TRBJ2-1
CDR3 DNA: TGTGCCAGCAGCTTAACGTGGGACTACAATGAGCAGTTCTTC
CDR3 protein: CASSLTWDYNEQFF

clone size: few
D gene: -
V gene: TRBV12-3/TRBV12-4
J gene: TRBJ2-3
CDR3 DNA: TGTGCCAGCAGTTTCCGTCTAGGGGCAGATACGCAGTATTTT
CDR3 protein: CASSFRLGADTQYF

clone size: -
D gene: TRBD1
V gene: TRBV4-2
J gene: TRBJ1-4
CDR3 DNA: TGTGCCAGCAGCCAAGATCGGGACAGGTTAAATGAAAAACTGTTTTTT
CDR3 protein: CASSQDRDRLNEKLFF

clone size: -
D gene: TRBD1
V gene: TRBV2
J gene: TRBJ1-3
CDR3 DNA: TGTGCCAGCAGCTGGGGACAGACCTCTGGAAACACCATATATTTT
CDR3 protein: CASSWGQTSGNTIYF

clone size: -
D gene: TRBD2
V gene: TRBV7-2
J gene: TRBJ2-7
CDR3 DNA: TGTGCCAGCAGCTTCCGACTAGCGGGGCTAAGCTCCTACGAGCAGTACTTC
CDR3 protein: CASSFRLAGLSSYEQYF

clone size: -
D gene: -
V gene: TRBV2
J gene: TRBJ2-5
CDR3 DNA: TGTGCCAGCAGTCGAGGGGACCGGGAGACCCAGTACTTC
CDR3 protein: CASSRGDRETQYF

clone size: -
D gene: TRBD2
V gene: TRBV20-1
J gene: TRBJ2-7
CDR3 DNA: TGCAGTGCTAGAGGGACTAGCGGGTTAGTCTACGAGCAGTACTTC
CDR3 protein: CSARGTSGLVYEQYF

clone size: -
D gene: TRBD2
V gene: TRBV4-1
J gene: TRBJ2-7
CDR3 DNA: TGCGCCAGCAGCCAAGATAGGACTAGCTCCCTTCACAATGAGCAGTACTTC
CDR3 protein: CASSQDRTSSLHNEQYF

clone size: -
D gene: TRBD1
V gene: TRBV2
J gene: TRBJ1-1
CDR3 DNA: TGTGCCAGCAGCGCCCTGATGGGACAGGGAGGCACTGAAGCTTTCTTT
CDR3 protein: CASSALMGQGGTEAFF

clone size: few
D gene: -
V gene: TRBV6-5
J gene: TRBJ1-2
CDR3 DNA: TGTGCCAGCAGTTACAAGGGGGGTAGGCTCCCCTGGGGTGGCTACACCTTC
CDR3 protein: CASSYKGGRLPWGGYTF

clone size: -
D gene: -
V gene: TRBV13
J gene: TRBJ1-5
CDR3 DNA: TGTGCCAGCAGCGTAGACGGACACCAGCCCCAGCATTTT
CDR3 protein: CASSVDGHQPQHF

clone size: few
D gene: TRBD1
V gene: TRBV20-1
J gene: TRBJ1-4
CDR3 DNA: TGCAGTGCTAGTGCCGGGACAGGGAATGAAAAACTGTTTTTT
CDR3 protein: CSASAGTGNEKLFF

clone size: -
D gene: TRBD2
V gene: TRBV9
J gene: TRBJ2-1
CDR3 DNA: TGTGCCAGCAGCGTATATCAAGGGTCTAGCGGGGTCAATGAGCAGTTCTTC
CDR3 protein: CASSVYQGSSGVNEQFF

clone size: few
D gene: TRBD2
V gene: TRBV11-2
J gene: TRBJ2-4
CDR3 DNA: TGTGCCAGCAGCTTTAAAAGAAGATCTAGCGGGGATCAGTACTTC
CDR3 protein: CASSFKRRSSGDQYF

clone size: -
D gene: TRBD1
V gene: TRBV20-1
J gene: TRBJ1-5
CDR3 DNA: TGCAGTGCTAGAGGTAGGGGGCGTTTTTTCAATCAGCCCCAGCATTTT
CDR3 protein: CSARGRGRFFNQPQHF

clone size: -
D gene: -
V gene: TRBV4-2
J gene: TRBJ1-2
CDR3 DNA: TGTGCCAGCAGCCAATCGAATAAGGGGAGCTATGGCTACACCTTC
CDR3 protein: CASSQSNKGSYGYTF

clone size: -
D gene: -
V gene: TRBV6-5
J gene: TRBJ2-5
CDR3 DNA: TGTGCCAGCAGTCGACAGGAGCAAGAGACCCAGTACTTC
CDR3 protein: CASSRQEQETQYF

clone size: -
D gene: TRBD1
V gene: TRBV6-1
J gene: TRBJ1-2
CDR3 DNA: TGTGCCAGCAGTGAAAGGAGCAGGGGGCTAAGGATGCACTATGGCTACACCTTC
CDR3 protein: CASSERSRGLRMHYGYTF

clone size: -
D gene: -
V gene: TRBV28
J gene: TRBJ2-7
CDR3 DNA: TGTGCCAGCAGTTTAGGGTCGATCTACGAGCAGTACTTC
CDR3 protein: CASSLGSIYEQYF

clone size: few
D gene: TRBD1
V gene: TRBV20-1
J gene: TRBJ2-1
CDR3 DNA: TGCAGTGCCTCAAGAGCCCCGATCAGGGGGAATGAGCAGTTCTTC
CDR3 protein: CSASRAPIRGNEQFF

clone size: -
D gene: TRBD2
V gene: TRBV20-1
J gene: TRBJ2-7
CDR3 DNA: TGCAGTGCTGGAAATAGACTAGCGGGAGGTAAGGCCAATGAGCAGTACTTC
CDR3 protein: CSAGNRLAGGKANEQYF

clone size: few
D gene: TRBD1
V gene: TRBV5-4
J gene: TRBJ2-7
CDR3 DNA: TGTGCCAGCAGTCCCTACAGGGGCGAGCAGTACTTC
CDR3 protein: CASSPYRGEQYF

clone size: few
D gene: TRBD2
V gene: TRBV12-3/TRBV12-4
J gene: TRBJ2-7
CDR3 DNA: TGTGCCAGCAGTCCCCGCTGGGGCGGGGGGAGGGACGAGCAGTACTTC
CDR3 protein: CASSPRWGGGRDEQYF

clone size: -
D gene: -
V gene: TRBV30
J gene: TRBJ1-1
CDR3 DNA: TGTGCCTGGAGTGTAATCAGCATTGGCACTGAAGCTTTCTTT
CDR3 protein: CAWSVISIGTEAFF

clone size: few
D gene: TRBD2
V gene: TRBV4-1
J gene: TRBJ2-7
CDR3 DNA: TGCGCCAGCAGCCAGGGACTACTCCTCAGCTCCTACAATGAGCAGTACTTC
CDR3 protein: CASSQGLLLSSYNEQYF

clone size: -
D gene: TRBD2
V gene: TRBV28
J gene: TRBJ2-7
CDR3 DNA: TGTGCCAGCAGTCCGAGAATAGCGGGAGTTTTCCCCTACGAGCAGTACTTC
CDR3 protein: CASSPRIAGVFPYEQYF

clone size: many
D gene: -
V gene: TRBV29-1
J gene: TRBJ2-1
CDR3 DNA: TGCAGCGTTGGTTTTAGATACAATGAGCAGTTCTTC
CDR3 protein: CSVGFRYNEQFF

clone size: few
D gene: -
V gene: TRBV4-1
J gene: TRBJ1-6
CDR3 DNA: TGCGCCAGCAGCCACGACTCTCAGGGAAGGAATTCACCCCTCCACTTT
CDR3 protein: CASSHDSQGRNSPLHF

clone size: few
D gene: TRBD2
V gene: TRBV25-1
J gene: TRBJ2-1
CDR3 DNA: TGTGCCAGCCCGACTAGCGACTCCTACAATGAGCAGTTCTTC
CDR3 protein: CASPTSDSYNEQFF

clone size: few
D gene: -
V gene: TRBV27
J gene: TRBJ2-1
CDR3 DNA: TGTGCCAGCAGTTGGGGGGAATACAATGAGCAGTTCTTC
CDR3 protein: CASSWGEYNEQFF

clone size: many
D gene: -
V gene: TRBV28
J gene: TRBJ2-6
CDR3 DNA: TGTGCCAGCAGCTTATTGGGAACTGGGGCCAACGTCCTGACTTTC
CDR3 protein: CASSLLGTGANVLTF

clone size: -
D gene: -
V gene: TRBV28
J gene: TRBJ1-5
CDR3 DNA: TGTGCCAGCTTACGGGTGAATCAGCCCCAGCATTTT
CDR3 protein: CASLRVNQPQHF